Only a few counts were recorded for the clone carrying this T cell receptor (beta chain). Its antigen is still unknown. The CDR3 length is 14 residues. V shed 3 bases and J 3 bases; nucleotides not matched to a gene: 6. The germline V gene has CDR1 DFQATT and CDR2 SNEGSKA (reference sequence). The data stem from a study of T cell responses to AZD1222 COVID-19 vaccine. Overall study findings and caveats: After the peak T cell response, and only then, were repertoires sampled. Epitopes outside B.1.351 and B.1.1.7 mutated regions reportedly drew nearly half of spike TCRs. White British ancestry dominated among donors, who included more females, and clonal diversity was possibly underestimated. Just five or six AZD1222 recipients were seropositive at baseline.

Assay: immunoSEQ multiplex PCR; the TCRdb copy retains only in-frame clones and omits some. This sample carries roughly 150,000 clones, about 91% of them seen once, and the ten largest clones take under 3.5%. This rearrangement joins TRBV20-1 to TRBJ2-7; 9 bases match TRBD2. The TCR sequence derives from an adult in good health. The sequenced sample was peripheral blood, obtained on day 0 of AZD1222 vaccination. The CDR3, as DNA: TGCAGTGCTAGTCTGACTAGCGGCCACTACGAGCAGTACTTC. Encoded protein: CSASLTSGHYEQYF.